This record looks at one TCR beta chain sequence and its context. This clonotype appeared a single time. Its antigen is currently not known. No clone much larger than this one lies a single base away; base qualities are absent. One read alone makes for weak evidence. The time point label on this specimen signifies: newly diagnosed GD, antithyroid drugs for less than 3 months. RNA was extracted from PBMCs in TRIzol for both TCR sequencing and RNA sequencing. The diagnosis of Graves' disease was made according to American Thyroid Association guidelines. Patients for the study were recruited at an endocrinology department in Xi'an, China. Each patient gave 7.5 to 10 milliliters of peripheral blood, collected in an EDTA anticoagulant tube. PBMCs were isolated by Ficoll Paque Plus density gradient separation without further T cell sorting. An Agilent 2100 Bioanalyzer and agarose gel were used to check RNA quality, while a NanoDrop 2000 measured RNA concentration.

The CDR3 runs 18 amino acids, cysteine and phenylalanine included. The read is trimmed to its CDR3 DNA, 54 bases read in frame from base 1. V ends up 7 bases short and J 2 bases short, with an unmatched junction base count of 17. This sample is part of a study of regulatory T cells in long-lasting Graves disease (dated by TCRdb to the early 2020s). Study-level background: In the newly diagnosed Graves' disease group, patients had been taking antithyroid drugs for less than 3 months. The study was registered as a clinical trial and conducted in China. Patients with persistent Graves' disease were compared with patients with newly diagnosed Graves' disease using TCR sequencing and RNA sequencing of peripheral blood. TCR sequencing covered 13 persistent and approximately 20 newly diagnosed Graves' disease patients, some 35 samples in total.

The paper as a whole reports these results and caveats: TRBV28, TRBJ1-2 and TRBJ2-5 were preferentially used in persistent disease, while TRBV20-1 and TRBJ2-1 were favored in newly diagnosed disease. Only the TCR beta chain was sequenced and analyzed. More public clonotypes were shared among persistent patients (2,741) than among newly diagnosed patients (approximately 1,000). Compared with newly diagnosed patients, patients with persistent Graves' disease had lower TCR Shannon entropy and fewer highly expanded clones, which suggests clonal expansion. Because the primary lesion, thyroid tissue, could not be accessed, the study looked at peripheral blood alone. The authors acknowledged the small sample size as a limitation that may reduce accuracy.

Preparation of the library involved multiplex PCR. The sequencer listed for this sample is Illumina HiSeq 4000. TCR beta libraries were built with iRepertoire HTBI primers and Arm-PCR amplification of CDR3 regions. Before sequencing, the PCR products went through gel purification. The authors' pipeline ran thus. A total of fewer than 65 TRBV and about 13 TRBJ segments were identified across samples and were used for gene usage analysis of CDR3 amino acid clonotypes. COPE and FqMerger were used to merge filtered high-quality paired reads into contigs. BLAST was used to align contigs to the IMGT TRBV, TRBD and TRBJ reference genes, and CDR3 was defined following IMGT. Any clonotype with a frequency above 0.1% was classified as a highly expanded clone. Shannon entropy served as the measure of repertoire diversity, while the Gini coefficient captured V-J evenness. A clonotype found in more than one individual was treated as public. Through fastp at Q25 and MiXCR, TCRdb rebuilt clones from the public reads, retaining in-frame beta chains. For every CDR3 protein sequence, its rows merge into one entry that carries the most common genes and DNA. Here the V and J calls rest on TCRdb's processing, not on the authors' analysis. The sample table shows almost 450,000 distinct CDR3 sequences, and about 17% are seen once. Roughly 10% of the sample goes to the ten largest clones.

The sample also formed part of further work on T cells in Graves' hyperthyroidism and ophthalmopathy. Reported in the second study: Stable Graves' hyperthyroidism was defined as the absence of progression to ophthalmopathy over 18 months of follow-up. Hyperthyroidism patients were newly diagnosed, with disease duration under 2 months, and aged 18 to 65 years. The study excluded patients with uncontrolled infections, other autoimmune diseases, pregnancy or lactation. Diagnoses were based on clinical symptoms, serum thyroxine and TRAb, thyroid ultrasound and orbital computed tomography. A first-round RT-PCR of the TCR CDR3 used the HTBI primer set with the Qiagen OneStep RT-PCR kit. Most expanded thyroid clonotypes (frequency above 0.001) were also found in blood, which suggests that blood repertoires may mirror thyroid immune responses. Ophthalmopathy was separated from stable hyperthyroidism by a 13 V-J signature model, with approximately 89% sensitivity and 81% to 82% specificity obtained in cross-validation and 80%/75% obtained in testing. In validation, progression to ophthalmopathy was predicted by the model with 65% to 71% sensitivity and about 72% specificity, a median of approximately 7.1 months before onset. To identify distinguishing TCR V-J signatures, a discovery cohort of around 100 patients was used, comprising under 45 with Graves' ophthalmopathy and 57 with stable Graves' hyperthyroidism. Whether ophthalmopathy could be predicted prospectively was tested in an independent validation cohort made up of roughly 19 hyperthyroidism patients plus 17 patients who later progressed to ophthalmopathy. The approximately 98 discovery patients were randomly divided into training and test sets at a 7:3 ratio. In over five Graves' hyperthyroidism patients, the study also compared T-cell repertoires from thyroid tissue with T-cell repertoires from blood. After sampling, hyperthyroidism patients received methimazole starting at 30 mg daily, and ophthalmopathy patients received high-dose intravenous methylprednisolone. The libraries were constructed in a second round of multiplex PCR and then size-selected and purified. Sequencing of the libraries was done on an Illumina HiSeq2000 using paired-end 100 bp reads. SOAPnuke was used to process the raw data, throwing out any read that contained adapters or uncalled bases, had a mean Phred below 15, or lacked an exact constant-primer or identifier match. High-quality paired reads were merged using COPE v1.2.5, and each unique nucleotide sequence was defined as a clonotype. Clonotypes were aligned to IMGT TRBV, TRBD and TRBJ reference segments using MiTCR v1.1. The analysis was restricted to V-J combinations with a frequency above 0.0001, which together covered 98% to 99.2% of the repertoires. A TCS score was defined as the ratio between F50 (clonal expansion) and ExV (chaos), using BLOSUM62-based TCRdist between CDR3 peptides within each V-J. Welch's t-statistics and random forest reduced around 520 V-J features to 10 to 15, which were used in a naive Bayes classifier (R e1071). Sample size was not statistically predetermined, and investigators were not blinded to group allocation. The paper reports TCR Vbeta CDR3 sequencing of some 140 peripheral blood samples: some 41 ophthalmopathy, under 80 hyperthyroidism and around 17 progressor patients.

This chain joins TRBV12-3 or TRBV12-4 to TRBJ2-3; 8 middle bases align to TRBD1. Material: peripheral blood mononuclear cells (PBMCs), obtained at new diagnosis, from a patient treated with antithyroid drugs. The clonotype was recovered from a woman aged 25 to 39 with Graves disease. Donor details come from another sample of the same person, matched by shared clones. CDR3 region: CASTGDRTNPNSTDTQYF. The DNA sequence is given as TGTGCCAGCACCGGGGACAGGACAAACCCGAATTCCACAGATACGCAGTATTTT.